A single sample is the source of the 15 T cell receptor beta chains below, sequenced in a study of blood T cell repertoires in COVID-19. Produced via immunoSEQ multiplex PCR; TCRdb's table is partial and in-frame only. The sample yields about 200,000 clones, about 80% seen once. The sample taken for sequencing was peripheral blood. All receptors come from a human donor with acute or convalescent COVID-19. The donor label of this sample is uncertain.

The CDR3 loop is CAWGRQGRQPQHF. The CDR3 DNA reads as TGTGCCTGGGGACGACAGGGGAGGCAGCCCCAGCATTTT. The chain carries TRBV30 and TRBJ1-5, with 8 bases lining up with TRBD1. Germline V gene sequence: CDR1 GTSNPN, CDR2 SVGIG (reference sequence). V shed 5 bases and J 7 bases; nucleotides not matched to a gene: 7. The CDR3 covers 13 residues.

V usage is TRBV5-4 and J usage is TRBJ2-3, with D maybe TRBD1 (5 bases). The CDR3 has 13 residues. The V gene lost 4 bases and the J gene lost 2 bases, with 8 bases spanning the gap. CDR1 is SGHNT and CDR2 is YYREEE in the germline V gene (reference sequence). The CDR3 coding sequence is TGTGCCAGCAGCGTGGACAACACAGATACGCAGTATTTT. Its protein product is CASSVDNTDTQYF.

The J gene is TRBJ2-2, the V gene TRBV5-5; D not certain. The V gene lost 4 bases and the J gene lost 2 bases, with 3 bases spanning the gap. Per germline, CDR1 SGHKS and CDR2 YYEKEE (reference sequence). The CDR3 sequence is 12 residues long. Written as DNA, the CDR3 is TGTGCCAGCAGCCCAAACACCGGGGAGCTGTTTTTT. The encoded protein is CASSPNTGELFF.

The chain links TRBV4-2 to TRBJ1-5; perhaps TRBD1 as D (5 bases). The CDR3 loop spans 15 amino acids. The germline V gene encodes CDR1 LGHNA and CDR2 YNFKEQ. V gave up 0 bases and J gave up 1 base, with 7 bases separating them. In DNA form, the CDR3 reads TGTGCCAGCAGCCAAGATTCAGGGAGCAATCAGCCCCAGCATTTT. This sequence encodes CASSQDSGSNQPQHF.

J is TRBJ2-7 and V is TRBV27; 10 bases are shared with TRBD1. The CDR3 is 12 residues long. The junction had 8 bases not matched to a gene; V was cut back by 7 bases and J by 11 bases. CDR1 is MNHEY and CDR2 is SMNVEV in the germline V gene (reference sequence). The CDR3 DNA follows: TGTGCCAGCAAGAGGACAGGACAGGGGGAGTACTTC. Its protein product is CASKRTGQGEYF.

The rearrangement links TRBV5-4 to TRBJ2-7, with D uncertain. Germline CDR1 reads SGHNT; CDR2 reads YYREEE (reference sequence). This CDR3 is 13 amino acids long. V was pared by 1 base and J by 1 base, with 6 bases between. CDR3 sequence: CASSLYSSYEQYF. CDR3 nucleotide sequence: TGTGCCAGCAGCTTGTACAGTTCCTACGAGCAGTACTTC.

This chain joins TRBV10-3 and TRBJ2-5, with D maybe TRBD1 (6 bases). CDR3 size: 15 residues. The ends were cut back, 6 bases at V and 4 bases at J, with 18 bases in the middle. Germline-derived CDR1 and CDR2 are ENHRY and SYGVKD. DNA of the CDR3: TGTGCCATCAGCCCCTCAGGGGATTCCCCAGAGACCCAGTACTTC. Translating it yields CAISPSGDSPETQYF.

The rearrangement joins TRBV6-5 to TRBJ1-1; 10 bases are a match to TRBD1. With 5 bases clipped from V and 5 bases from J, the junction kept 5 bases outside the gene matches. The CDR3 totals 14 residues. Germline loops: CDR1 MNHEY, CDR2 SVGAGI. The CDR3 spells CASSRRTGGTEAFF. The CDR3 bases are TGTGCCAGCAGTCGGCGGACAGGGGGAACTGAAGCTTTCTTT.

On this clone: Other DNA sequences in the sample encode the same CDR3. The chain employs TRBV7-2 and TRBJ1-2; D remains ambiguous. The CDR3 is 14 amino acids. Trimming pared 1 base from V and 2 bases from J, leaving 8 bases between. Looked up from germline, CDR1 is SGHTA and CDR2 is FQGNSA. The CDR3: CASSLGGGNYGYTF. The CDR3 DNA follows: TGTGCCAGCAGCTTAGGTGGCGGAAACTATGGCTACACCTTC.

This chain links TRBV27 with TRBJ1-5; 7 bases align to TRBD1. The V gene's germline CDR1 is MNHEY and CDR2 SMNVEV (reference sequence). Germline trimming cut 6 bases from V and 8 bases from J; bases unmatched to any gene: 7. This CDR3 comprises 13 residues. CDR3 sequence: CASRRTGTEPQHF. CDR3 coding DNA: TGTGCCAGCAGGCGAACCGGGACAGAGCCCCAGCATTTT.

This clone showed up just a few times. The chain carries TRBV11-1 and TRBJ2-5; the match to TRBD1 covers 8 bases. Trimming cost V 2 bases and J 2 bases; bases outside gene matches: 7. Per germline, CDR1 SGHAT and CDR2 FQDESV (reference sequence). The CDR3 is made up of 16 amino acids. The CDR3 loop reads CASSLRTGTLQETQYF. The CDR3, as DNA: TGTGCCAGCAGCTTAAGGACAGGGACCCTTCAAGAGACCCAGTACTTC. The variable domain in full, with the rest retrieved from reference TRBV11-1 and TRBJ2-5, is EAEVAQSPRYKITEKSQAVAFWCDPISGHATLYWYRQILGQGPELLVQFQDESVVDDSQLPKDRFSAERLKGVDSTLKIQPAELGDSAMYLCASSLRTGTLQETQYFGPGTRLLVL.

The chain is built from TRBV7-9 and TRBJ1-2, with 7 nucleotides matching TRBD1. V lost 4 bases to trimming and J lost 3 bases; unmatched junction nucleotides: 2. This CDR3 comprises 13 residues. Germline V gene lookup returns CDR1 SEHNR and CDR2 FQNEAQ (reference sequence). CDR3 nucleotides: TGTGCCAGCAGCTACGGGACAGACTATGGCTACACCTTC. Translated, it gives CASSYGTDYGYTF.

The chain uses TRBV6-5 and TRBJ1-4, with TRBD1 as a possible D gene (6 bases). Germline V lookup: CDR1 MNHEY, CDR2 SVGAGI. Trimming cost V 9 bases and J 7 bases, with 18 bases left between them. CDR3 length: 14 amino acids. This chain's CDR3 is CASGARGALEKLFF. CDR3 DNA: TGTGCCAGTGGGGCGCGGGGGGCGCTTGAAAAACTGTTTTTT.

This sequence joins TRBV19 and TRBJ1-2, with 7 bases identical to TRBD1. The CDR3 has 15 amino acids. Germline loops: CDR1 LNHDA, CDR2 SQIVND (reference sequence). V lost 9 bases, J lost 1 base, and 11 bases stayed unmatched. The DNA of the CDR3 is TGTGCCAGCCAAAGGAGAGGGGGCGGTAACTATGGCTACACCTTC. The encoded protein is CASQRRGGGNYGYTF.

The chain employs TRBV5-1 and TRBJ2-1, with TRBD1 as a possible D gene (5 bases). Germline V gene lookup returns CDR1 SGHRS and CDR2 YFSETQ. The CDR3 loop spans 15 amino acids. Trimming removed 1 base from V and 6 bases from J, with 14 bases in between. The CDR3 nucleotides are TGCGCCAGCAGCTTGTCGAGCCGAAGGGGCAATGAGCAGTTCTTC. Encoded protein: CASSLSSRRGNEQFF.